One and the same sample provided the 10 T cell receptor beta chains below, sequenced in a study of OX40 agonist ivuxolimab in advanced cancers. Clones were read by immunoSEQ multiplex PCR, and TCRdb kept only the in-frame ones, dropping some. The table shows 55,000 to 80,000 clones, with more than 70% occurring only once. The source was CD4+ or CD8+ T cells sorted from blood, collected in a trial of the OX40 agonist ivuxolimab. The receptors originated from an adult with an advanced solid tumor such as melanoma, head and neck, liver or kidney cancer.

The chain is built from TRBV27 and TRBJ2-2; D might be TRBD1 (6 bases). Germline-derived CDR1 and CDR2 are MNHEY and SMNVEV (reference sequence). The CDR3 spans 17 residues. Trimming removed 0 bases at V and 0 bases at J, with 11 bases between. The CDR3 DNA reads as TGTGCCAGCAGTTTATCATTGACAGGAGCGAACACCGGGGAGCTGTTTTTT. The encoded protein is CASSLSLTGANTGELFF.

Only one count was recorded for this clone. The rearrangement joins TRBV4-2 to TRBJ2-7, with 10 nucleotides matching TRBD1. J was trimmed by 4 bases and V by 4 bases; bases with no gene match: 4. The CDR3 totals 14 residues. Germline V lookup: CDR1 LGHNA, CDR2 YNFKEQ. The CDR3 here is CASSRDRGGYEQYF. The CDR3 DNA reads as TGTGCCAGCAGCCGGGACAGGGGAGGATACGAGCAGTACTTC.

This chain connects TRBV11-2 to TRBJ2-7; possibly TRBD2 for D (7 bases). Germline V gene data show CDR1 as SGHAT and CDR2 as FQNNGV. The V end lost 5 bases, the J end lost 0 bases, and 20 bases lay between the germline ends. The length of the CDR3 is 17 residues. The CDR3 nucleotides read TGTGCCAGCAGCCCAGGACGGCTAGCGGACAGCTCCTACGAGCAGTACTTC. Translated: CASSPGRLADSSYEQYF.

This clone was seen only a few times. V usage is TRBV29-1 and J usage is TRBJ2-5; no clear D. There are 13 residues in the CDR3. CDR1 and CDR2 from the germline V gene are SQVTM and ANQGSEA. V shed 4 bases and J shed 5 bases, with 14 bases lying between them. CDR3 sequence (DNA): TGCAGCGTTGGCAGAGGCTCGGGCGAGACCCAGTACTTC. This gives the protein CSVGRGSGETQYF. The full variable domain, in which reference TRBV29-1 and TRBJ2-5 provide the parts outside the CDR3, is SAVISQKPSRDICQRGTSLTIQCQVDSQVTMMFWYRQQPGQSLTLIATANQGSEATYESGFVIDKFPISRPNLTFSTLTVSNMSPEDSSIYLCSVGRGSGETQYFGPGTRLLVL.

V gene TRBV6-5 combines with J gene TRBJ1-1; the D gene is possibly TRBD1 (5 bases). The CDR3 is made up of 15 amino acids. Germline CDR1 and CDR2: MNHEY and SVGAGI. Trimming removed 6 bases from V and 1 base from J, with 15 bases in between. DNA of the CDR3: TGTGCCAGCAGACGAGACAGAGCAGGGAACACTGAAGCTTTCTTT. Its protein product is CASRRDRAGNTEAFF.

The J gene is TRBJ1-1, the V gene TRBV6-1, with a weak D call TRBD1 (5 bases). This CDR3 is 15 amino acids long. The V and J ends lost 6 bases and 1 base respectively, with 15 bases between them. Per germline, CDR1 MNHNS and CDR2 SASEGT. CDR3 in amino acids: CASSLAGSRNTEAFF. CDR3 DNA sequence: TGTGCCAGCAGCCTAGCAGGGTCCAGGAACACTGAAGCTTTCTTT.

V is TRBV5-7 and J is TRBJ1-5; D remains unclear. TRBV5-7 is treated as an ORF (open reading frame) with a function not yet certain. The CDR3 spans 15 residues. The V end was cut by 0 bases, the J end by 2 bases, with 9 bases between. CDR3 sequence: CASSLEQNGNQPQHF. The CDR3 DNA follows: TGTGCCAGCAGCTTGGAGCAAAATGGCAATCAGCCCCAGCATTTT.

The gene calls are TRBV2 and TRBJ2-3, with TRBD2 as a possible D gene (5 bases). The V gene lost 5 bases and the J gene lost 0 bases, with 6 bases spanning the gap. CDR1 is SNHLY and CDR2 is FYNNEI in the germline V gene. The CDR3 runs to 13 residues. The CDR3 nucleotides are TGTGCCAGCAGTCGGACTAGCACAGATACGCAGTATTTT. Encoded protein: CASSRTSTDTQYF.

The chain has TRBV5-4 and TRBJ2-6, with 12 bases fitting TRBD1. This CDR3 contains 19 residues. V gave up 0 bases and J gave up 0 bases; unmatched junction bases: 4. Germline V CDR1 and CDR2: SGHNT, YYREEE (reference sequence). CDR3 nucleotides: TGTGCCAGCAGCTTGGCGGGACAGGGGGCGTTCTCTGGGGCCAACGTCCTGACTTTC. Translating gives CASSLAGQGAFSGANVLTF.

The V gene is TRBV5-5, the J gene TRBJ1-5; D may be TRBD1 (5 bases). CDR3 length equals 15 residues. V gave up 1 base and J gave up 4 bases, with 12 bases separating them. The germline V gene has CDR1 SGHKS and CDR2 YYEKEE (reference sequence). CDR3 sequence (DNA): TGTGCCAGCAGCTTGTCGCCAGGGCGGAATCAGCCCCAGCATTTT. The encoded protein is CASSLSPGRNQPQHF. The complete variable domain, with remaining parts taken from reference TRBV5-5 and TRBJ1-5, reads DAGVTQSPTHLIKTRGQQVTLRCSPISGHKSVSWYQQVLGQGPQFIFQYYEKEERGRGNFPDRFSARQFPNYSSELNVNALLLGDSALYLCASSLSPGRNQPQHFGDGTRLSIL.